Following are 16 T cell receptor beta chains from one sample sequenced in a study of long-term antiretroviral therapy in people with HIV. Running of the v3.0 immunoSEQ assay took place at survey level. Data came from immunoSEQ multiplex PCR; TCRdb stores just in-frame clones and leaves some out. The repertoire holds 15,000 to 20,000 clones, with roughly 86% as singletons. The sequences come from unsorted PBMCs, collected 2.1 years after starting antiretroviral therapy. The receptors were gathered from a man younger than 35 with HIV.

CDR3 amino acids: CASSSETYEQYF. The CDR3 nucleotides read TGTGCCAGCAGTTCAGAAACCTACGAGCAGTACTTC. The V gene is TRBV27, the J gene TRBJ2-7; D is unclear. Per germline, CDR1 MNHEY and CDR2 SMNVEV (reference sequence). CDR3 length: 12 amino acids. V lost 4 bases and J lost 2, with 6 bases in between.

The chain links TRBV5-1 to TRBJ1-1; a weak D match, TRBD1 (5 bases). V lost 4 bases to trimming and J lost 1 base, with 14 bases between them. From germline, CDR1 is SGHRS and CDR2 YFSETQ. This CDR3 is 15 amino acids long. The CDR3 here is CASSPETDQNTEAFF. The CDR3 coding sequence is TGCGCCAGCAGCCCGGAGACAGACCAGAACACTGAAGCTTTCTTT.

This chain joins TRBV6-1 and TRBJ1-1; 8 nucleotides align to TRBD1. This CDR3 region has 16 residues. The germline gives CDR1 MNHNS, CDR2 SASEGT. V dropped 1 base and J dropped 5; count of bases not matched to a gene: 9. The CDR3 sequence: CASSEVSVQGGTEAFF. The CDR3 bases are TGTGCCAGCAGTGAAGTGAGTGTACAGGGGGGGACTGAAGCTTTCTTT.

The chain links TRBV29-1 to TRBJ1-1, with a tentative D call TRBD1 (6 bases). CDR3 length: 13 residues. V dropped 5 bases and J dropped 0 bases, with 10 bases sitting between them. Germline lookup yields CDR1 SQVTM and CDR2 ANQGSEA. The CDR3 here is CSVSGHLNTEAFF. In nucleotides, the CDR3 is TGCAGCGTTTCGGGACACCTGAACACTGAAGCTTTCTTT.

CDR3 residues: CASSRTTSGRGHEQYF. CDR3 in DNA: TGTGCCAGCAGCCGGACGACTAGCGGGAGGGGCCACGAGCAGTACTTC. V usage is TRBV13 and J usage is TRBJ2-7; TRBD2 matches 14 bases. Trimming at V came to 5 bases and at J to 5 bases, leaving 8 bases not matched to a gene. The germline gives CDR1 PRHDT, CDR2 FYEKMQ (reference sequence). The CDR3 runs to 16 residues.

The chain carries TRBV11-2 and TRBJ2-7; the D is unclear. The germline V gene encodes CDR1 SGHAT and CDR2 FQNNGV. The ends were cut back, 1 base at V and 5 bases at J, with 9 bases in the middle. The CDR3 length is 13 residues. CDR3 amino acids: CASSLVANHEQYF. CDR3 bases: TGTGCCAGCAGCTTAGTTGCGAATCACGAGCAGTACTTC.

The rearrangement joins TRBV2 to TRBJ1-5; no reliable D call. CDR1 SNHLY and CDR2 FYNNEI come from the germline V gene. The CDR3 has 15 amino acids. V lost 2 bases to trimming and J lost 4 bases, with 12 bases between them. CDR3 amino acids: CASSEIGRRNQPQHF. CDR3 DNA: TGTGCCAGCAGTGAAATTGGACGTAGGAATCAGCCCCAGCATTTT.

The chain is built from TRBV19 and TRBJ1-2; the D is unclear. In germline, CDR1 is LNHDA, CDR2 SQIVND (reference sequence). The CDR3 has 14 residues. Trimming shortened V by 1 base and J by 7 bases, and 13 bases separated the two germline ends. The CDR3 sequence: CASSIAEPVSGYTF. Written as DNA, the CDR3 is TGTGCCAGTAGTATAGCCGAACCAGTGAGTGGCTACACCTTC.

CDR3 protein: CASSHSGTGGLLLGNTIYF. The CDR3 DNA sequence: TGTGCCAGTAGTCATTCGGGGACAGGGGGCCTTCTCCTCGGAAACACCATATATTTT. The V call is TRBV19, the J call TRBJ1-3, with 12 bases fitting TRBD1. After removal of 5 bases from V and 4 bases from J, the junction contained 15 bases not matched to a gene. The CDR3 loop spans 19 amino acids. CDR1 and CDR2 (germline): LNHDA, SQIVND (reference sequence).

The rearrangement uses TRBV7-9 and TRBJ2-7, with a weak D call TRBD2 (6 bases). The V gene's germline CDR1 is SEHNR and CDR2 FQNEAQ (reference sequence). The CDR3 runs to 15 residues. Trimming cost V 7 bases and J 4 bases, with 20 bases left between them. CDR3 DNA sequence: TGTGCCAGCACCCAGGGCGCTAGCGCCTATTACGAGCAGTACTTC. Translating it yields CASTQGASAYYEQYF.

This clone was seen once. The rearrangement joins TRBV5-1 to TRBJ2-1; 12 nucleotides agree with TRBD2. The CDR3 extends over 19 amino acids. The trim removed 0 bases at V and 1 base at J, leaving 8 bases unmatched. CDR1 is SGHRS and CDR2 is YFSETQ in the germline V gene. The CDR3, as DNA: TGCGCCAGCAGCTTGGTCCTAGCGGGAGGGCCCTGGTCCTACAATGAGCAGTTCTTC. This translates into CASSLVLAGGPWSYNEQFF.

V gene TRBV11-3 combines with J gene TRBJ2-7, with D maybe TRBD1 (6 bases). Germline CDR1 SGHNT, CDR2 YENEEA. V lost 4 bases and J lost 6, with 10 bases in between. The CDR3 extends over 12 amino acids. The CDR3 protein is CASSSQGSEQYF. In DNA, the CDR3 is TGTGCCAGCAGCTCACAGGGAAGCGAGCAGTACTTC. Filled out from reference TRBV11-3 and TRBJ2-7, the complete variable domain reads EAGVVQSPRYKIIEKKQPVAFWCNPISGHNTLYWYLQNLGQGPELLIRYENEEAVDDSQLPKDRFSAERLKGVDSTLKIQPAELGDSAVYLCASSSQGSEQYFGPGTRLTVT.

This chain uses TRBV15 with TRBJ2-3, with D possibly TRBD1 on 6 matching bases. V shed 1 base and J shed 3 bases, with 11 bases lying between them. CDR1 is LNHNV and CDR2 is YYDKDF in the germline V gene (reference sequence). The CDR3 is 15 amino acids. DNA for the CDR3: TGTGCCACCAGCAGAGCCATTCAGGGGACAGATACGCAGTATTTT. Protein sequence: CATSRAIQGTDTQYF.

J is TRBJ1-3 and V is TRBV19; no reliable D call. The germline V gene encodes CDR1 LNHDA and CDR2 SQIVND (reference sequence). This CDR3 has 13 residues. The V gene lost 6 bases and the J gene lost 0 bases, with 6 bases spanning the gap. CDR3 sequence reads: CASRANSGNTIYF. The CDR3 DNA is TGTGCCAGTAGGGCGAACTCTGGAAACACCATATATTTT.

V is TRBV6-1 and J is TRBJ1-2; D not resolved. The V end was cut by 3 bases, the J end by 3 bases, with 14 bases between. The germline gives CDR1 MNHNS, CDR2 SASEGT. This CDR3 spans 15 amino acids. CDR3 sequence (DNA): TGTGCCAGCAGTGATATAGGGCTCGTTGACTATGGCTACACCTTC. Translated, it gives CASSDIGLVDYGYTF.

V is TRBV6-1 and J is TRBJ2-3; D unresolved. This CDR3 is built from 14 residues. Germline V gene lookup returns CDR1 MNHNS and CDR2 SASEGT. Trimming removed 10 bases from V and 0 bases from J, with 14 bases in between. This chain's CDR3 is CATSEAPSTDTQYF. CDR3 DNA: TGTGCCACGTCAGAGGCACCTAGCACAGATACGCAGTATTTT.